This T cell receptor (beta chain) comes out of a study of cytomegalovirus exposure and HLA in healthy donors. Germline-derived CDR1 and CDR2 are SGHRS and YFSETQ. V shed 0 bases and J shed 4 bases, with 13 bases lying between them. The CDR3 is 15 residues long. A multiplex PCR was run with 60 Vbeta primers and 13 Jbeta primers. The data were produced by immunoSEQ multiplex PCR, yet TCRdb's version contains in-frame clones alone and is incomplete. The sample includes some 180,000 clones, 75% to 90% seen only once; the top ten take 2.3%. The sample was PBMCs. This TCR was recovered from a male donor in good health and CMV-seronegative. J is TRBJ1-2 and V is TRBV5-1; possibly TRBD1 for D (5 bases). CDR3: CASSLVDPGIYGYTF. The CDR3 nucleotides are TGCGCCAGCAGCTTGGTAGATCCAGGGATCTATGGCTACACCTTC.